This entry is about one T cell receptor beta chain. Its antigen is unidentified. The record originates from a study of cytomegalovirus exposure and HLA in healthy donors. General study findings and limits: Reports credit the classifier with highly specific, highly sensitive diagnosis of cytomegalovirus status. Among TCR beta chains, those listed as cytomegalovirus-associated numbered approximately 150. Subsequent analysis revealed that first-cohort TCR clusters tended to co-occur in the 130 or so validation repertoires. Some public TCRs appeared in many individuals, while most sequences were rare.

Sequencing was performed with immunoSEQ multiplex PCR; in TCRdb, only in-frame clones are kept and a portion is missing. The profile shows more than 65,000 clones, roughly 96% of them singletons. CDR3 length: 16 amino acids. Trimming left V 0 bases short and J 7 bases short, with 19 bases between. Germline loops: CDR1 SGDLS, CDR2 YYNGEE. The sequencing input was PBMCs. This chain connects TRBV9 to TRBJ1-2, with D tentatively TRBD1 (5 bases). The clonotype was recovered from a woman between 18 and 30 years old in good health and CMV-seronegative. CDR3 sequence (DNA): TGTGCCAGCAGCGTAGTTGTATCAACAGCGGGGGGTGGCTACACCTTC. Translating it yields CASSVVVSTAGGGYTF. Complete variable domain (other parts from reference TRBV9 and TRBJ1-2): DSGVTQTPKHLITATGQRVTLRCSPRSGDLSVYWYQQSLDQGLQFLIQYYNGEERAKGNILERFSAQQFPDLHSELNLSSLELGDSALYFCASSVVVSTAGGGYTFGSGTRLTVV.